This is a list of T cell receptor beta chains from one sample in a study of T cells in Graves' hyperthyroidism and ophthalmopathy. Each CDR3 protein gets one entry after TCRdb re-called the multiplex PCR reads with MiXCR. The sample lists under 700,000 distinct CDR3 sequences, 16% occurring once. The sample consisted of blood. Receptors were obtained from a woman under 30 with Graves' hyperthyroidism. Each CDR3 is given with its conserved first and last residue. A D gene is named only where the DNA matches it firmly. Size values are once, few and many counts, or a class for expanded clones, and some rows have none.

size: .; J: TRBJ2-3; D: TRBD2; V: TRBV6-2/TRBV6-3; CDR3: CASSYDRAGRVTDTQYF; DNA: TGTGCCAGCAGTTACGACCGGGCGGGGAGGGTGACAGATACGCAGTATTTT
size: few; J: TRBJ1-1; D: TRBD1; V: TRBV18; CDR3: CASSRDRGGSEAFF; DNA: TGTGCCAGCTCACGCGACAGGGGAGGTTCTGAAGCTTTCTTT
size: few; J: TRBJ2-1; D: TRBD2; V: TRBV24-1; CDR3: CATSGESGGLGVVGQFF; DNA: TGTGCCACCAGTGGAGAGTCTGGGGGACTAGGCGTAGTGGGGCAGTTCTTC
size: many; J: TRBJ2-7; D: TRBD1; V: TRBV13; CDR3: CASSLAQGVREQYF; DNA: TGTGCCAGCAGCTTAGCGCAGGGGGTACGGGAGCAGTACTTC
size: few; J: TRBJ2-7; D: .; V: TRBV11-3; CDR3: CASSSPTTTRGSSYEQYF; DNA: TGTGCCAGCAGCTCCCCCACTACAACAAGGGGGTCCTCCTACGAGCAGTACTTC
size: .; J: TRBJ2-3; D: TRBD2; V: TRBV20-1; CDR3: CSARVLLAGVFSGADTQYF; DNA: TGCAGTGCTAGAGTTCTCCTAGCGGGAGTATTTTCGGGCGCAGATACGCAGTATTTT
size: few; J: TRBJ1-2; D: TRBD1; V: TRBV18; CDR3: CASSPGAGTEYTF; DNA: TGTGCCAGCTCACCAGGCGCAGGGACAGAGTACACCTTC
size: many; J: TRBJ2-3; D: TRBD2; V: TRBV12-3/TRBV12-4; CDR3: CASSLRLAGGTDTQYF; DNA: TGTGCCAGCAGTTTGCGACTAGCGGGGGGCACAGATACGCAGTATTTT
size: many; J: TRBJ2-7; D: .; V: TRBV20-1; CDR3: CSARHRSASLNSYEQYF; DNA: TGCAGTGCTAGACACAGGTCAGCCTCTTTGAACTCCTACGAGCAGTACTTC
size: .; J: TRBJ1-1; D: TRBD1; V: TRBV5-6; CDR3: CASSGDRAGTEAFF; DNA: TGTGCCAGCAGCGGAGACAGGGCGGGGACTGAAGCTTTCTTT
size: many; J: TRBJ2-7; D: .; V: TRBV30; CDR3: CAWSLEGEQYF; DNA: TGTGCCTGGAGTTTGGAGGGCGAGCAGTACTTC
size: .; J: TRBJ2-5; D: .; V: TRBV6-2/TRBV6-3; CDR3: CASSYTGEETQYF; DNA: TGTGCCAGCAGTTACACGGGAGAAGAGACCCAGTACTTC
size: .; J: TRBJ1-6; D: .; V: TRBV6-1; CDR3: CASSRLLYSPLHF; DNA: TGTGCCAGCAGTCGACTCCTATATTCACCCCTCCACTTT
size: few; J: TRBJ2-1; D: TRBD1; V: TRBV20-1; CDR3: CSARKPGQGGEQFF; DNA: TGCAGTGCTAGGAAACCGGGACAGGGCGGGGAGCAGTTCTTC
size: many; J: TRBJ2-1; D: .; V: TRBV2; CDR3: CASSESWGLTSHYNEQFF; DNA: TGTGCCAGCAGTGAGAGTTGGGGGCTGACTTCGCACTACAATGAGCAGTTCTTC
size: .; J: TRBJ1-1; D: .; V: TRBV5-1; CDR3: CASSGTTGQNTEAFF; DNA: TGCGCCAGCAGCGGAACCACGGGACAGAACACTGAAGCTTTCTTT
size: many; J: TRBJ1-1; D: TRBD1; V: TRBV7-6; CDR3: CASSSRQGHTEAFF; DNA: TGTGCCAGCAGCTCTCGACAGGGTCACACTGAAGCTTTCTTT
size: few; J: TRBJ2-1; D: .; V: TRBV3-1; CDR3: CASSQASSEQFF; DNA: TGTGCCAGCAGCCAAGCGAGTAGTGAGCAGTTCTTC
size: many; J: TRBJ1-5; D: TRBD1; V: TRBV13; CDR3: CASSLGQGTGGHSNQPQHF; DNA: TGTGCCAGCAGCTTAGGCCAGGGGACAGGGGGACATAGCAATCAGCCCCAGCATTTT
size: few; J: TRBJ2-3; D: .; V: TRBV4-3; CDR3: CASSLGRRNTDTQYF; DNA: TGCGCCAGCAGCCTTGGACGTAGGAACACAGATACGCAGTATTTT
size: many; J: TRBJ1-2; D: .; V: TRBV7-2; CDR3: CASSYQYGYTF; DNA: TGTGCCAGCAGCTACCAATATGGCTACACCTTC
size: many; J: TRBJ1-5; D: TRBD1; V: TRBV27; CDR3: CASSPNLQGTGNQPQHF; DNA: TGTGCCAGCAGTCCGAACCTACAGGGGACGGGCAATCAGCCCCAGCATTTT
size: few; J: TRBJ2-1; D: TRBD2; V: TRBV7-9; CDR3: CASSLSGTSFDEQFF; DNA: TGTGCCAGCAGCTTATCCGGGACTAGTTTCGATGAGCAGTTCTTC
size: few; J: TRBJ1-3; D: .; V: TRBV14; CDR3: CASSQTGPGPGNTIYF; DNA: TGTGCCAGCAGCCAAACAGGTCCGGGACCTGGAAACACCATATATTTT
size: .; J: TRBJ2-7; D: .; V: TRBV14; CDR3: CASSPEAPGFGEQYF; DNA: TGTGCCAGCTCACCCGAGGCGCCCGGGTTCGGCGAGCAGTACTTC
size: few; J: TRBJ2-2; D: .; V: TRBV2; CDR3: CASRRGNTGELFF; DNA: TGTGCCAGCAGACGGGGAAACACCGGGGAGCTGTTTTTT
size: many; J: TRBJ1-4; D: .; V: TRBV7-2; CDR3: CATNDGANEKLFF; DNA: TGTGCCACCAACGACGGAGCTAATGAAAAACTGTTTTTT
size: many; J: TRBJ2-2; D: .; V: TRBV7-3; CDR3: CASSLSRNTGELFF; DNA: TGTGCCAGCAGCTTAAGTAGGAACACCGGGGAGCTGTTTTTT
size: .; J: TRBJ2-2; D: .; V: TRBV2; CDR3: CASRKEENTGELFF; DNA: TGTGCCAGCAGGAAGGAGGAGAACACCGGGGAGCTGTTTTTT
size: .; J: TRBJ1-1; D: TRBD1; V: TRBV29-1; CDR3: CSVDFGQGRTFF; DNA: TGCAGCGTTGACTTCGGACAGGGGAGAACTTTCTTT
size: .; J: TRBJ2-6; D: TRBD1; V: TRBV5-6; CDR3: CASSLIGQGSGANVLTF; DNA: TGTGCCAGCAGCTTGATCGGACAGGGGTCTGGGGCCAACGTCCTGACTTTC
size: .; J: TRBJ2-7; D: .; V: TRBV5-1; CDR3: CASSLSAGRSYEQYF; DNA: TGCGCCAGCAGCTTGTCGGCAGGGCGCTCCTACGAGCAGTACTTC
size: many; J: TRBJ1-2; D: .; V: TRBV15; CDR3: CATSRDRRNYGYTF; DNA: TGTGCCACCAGCAGAGATAGGCGGAACTATGGCTACACCTTC
size: .; J: TRBJ1-4; D: .; V: TRBV19; CDR3: CASSIPLQFGTTNEKLFF; DNA: TGTGCCAGTAGTATTCCCCTCCAATTTGGGACGACGAATGAAAAACTGTTTTTT
size: many; J: TRBJ1-5; D: TRBD1; V: TRBV6-5; CDR3: CASSYGTGINQPQHF; DNA: TGTGCCAGCAGTTACGGGACAGGGATTAATCAGCCCCAGCATTTT
size: few; J: TRBJ1-4; D: .; V: TRBV4-1; CDR3: CASSQGRAGDEKLFF; DNA: TGCGCCAGCAGCCAAGGGAGGGCAGGTGATGAAAAACTGTTTTTT
size: .; J: TRBJ2-3; D: TRBD2; V: TRBV5-1; CDR3: CASSLALAGGPDTQYF; DNA: TGCGCCAGCAGCTTAGCACTAGCGGGAGGGCCAGATACGCAGTATTTT
size: .; J: TRBJ2-7; D: .; V: TRBV18; CDR3: CASSPSSSYEQYF; DNA: TGTGCCAGCTCACCTTCTAGCTCCTACGAGCAGTACTTC
size: many; J: TRBJ2-7; D: .; V: TRBV20-1; CDR3: CSASRGLGTYEQYF; DNA: TGCAGTGCTTCGAGGGGACTCGGAACCTACGAGCAGTACTTC
size: few; J: TRBJ2-7; D: TRBD1; V: TRBV7-9; CDR3: CASDRVGYEQYF; DNA: TGTGCCAGCGACAGGGTGGGGTACGAGCAGTACTTC
size: once; J: TRBJ2-4; D: TRBD1; V: TRBV29-1; CDR3: CSVGTGSFQGNIQYF; DNA: TGCAGCGTTGGGACAGGGTCCTTCCAGGGAAACATTCAGTACTTC
size: few; J: TRBJ2-3; D: .; V: TRBV6-2/TRBV6-3; CDR3: CASSYPDVGSTDTQYF; DNA: TGTGCCAGCAGTTACCCGGACGTAGGAAGCACAGATACGCAGTATTTT
size: few; J: TRBJ1-2; D: .; V: TRBV15; CDR3: CATSPGGEGYGYTF; DNA: TGTGCCACCAGCCCGGGCGGCGAGGGGTATGGCTACACCTTC
size: .; J: TRBJ2-1; D: TRBD1; V: TRBV14; CDR3: CASSQAGTGGDEQFF; DNA: TGTGCCAGCAGCCAGGCAGGGACAGGGGGCGATGAGCAGTTCTTC
size: many; J: TRBJ1-1; D: .; V: TRBV19; CDR3: CASSIEGDTEAFF; DNA: TGTGCCAGTAGTATAGAAGGGGACACTGAAGCTTTCTTT
size: .; J: TRBJ2-3; D: .; V: TRBV15; CDR3: CATSRRDSTDTQYF; DNA: TGTGCCACCAGCAGAAGGGACAGCACAGATACGCAGTATTTT
size: many; J: TRBJ2-7; D: .; V: TRBV12-3/TRBV12-4; CDR3: CASKRIGDHEQYF; DNA: TGTGCCAGCAAGCGAATAGGGGACCACGAGCAGTACTTC
size: few; J: TRBJ2-7; D: TRBD2; V: TRBV7-9; CDR3: CASSLKAGTSDSSYEQYF; DNA: TGTGCCAGCAGCTTAAAGGCCGGGACTAGCGACAGCTCCTACGAGCAGTACTTC
size: many; J: TRBJ2-1; D: .; V: TRBV7-2; CDR3: CASTPSSYNEQFF; DNA: TGTGCCAGCACCCCCAGCTCCTACAATGAGCAGTTCTTC
size: few; J: TRBJ1-6; D: .; V: TRBV14; CDR3: CASSQDLKGSTSPLHF; DNA: TGTGCCAGCAGCCAAGATTTGAAGGGATCGACTTCACCCCTCCACTTT
size: .; J: TRBJ2-2; D: TRBD2; V: TRBV11-3; CDR3: CASSLAGVNTGELFF; DNA: TGTGCCAGCAGTTTAGCGGGAGTGAACACCGGGGAGCTGTTTTTT
size: many; J: TRBJ2-3; D: TRBD2; V: TRBV7-8; CDR3: CASSSPRAGGLVLTDTQYF; DNA: TGTGCCAGCAGCTCCCCTCGGGCGGGAGGATTGGTCCTTACAGATACGCAGTATTTT
size: .; J: TRBJ1-2; D: .; V: TRBV20-1; CDR3: CSASEGALGYGYTF; DNA: TGCAGTGCTAGCGAGGGAGCCTTAGGATATGGCTACACCTTC
size: few; J: TRBJ1-2; D: .; V: TRBV6-2/TRBV6-3; CDR3: CASSYRGRYGYTF; DNA: TGTGCCAGCAGTTACCGGGGGCGCTATGGCTACACCTTC
size: many; J: TRBJ1-1; D: TRBD1; V: TRBV18; CDR3: CASSPLTGMNTEAFF; DNA: TGTGCCAGCTCACCCTTGACAGGGATGAACACTGAAGCTTTCTTT
size: many; J: TRBJ2-7; D: TRBD1; V: TRBV2; CDR3: CAFQGQGVNEQYF; DNA: TGTGCCTTCCAGGGACAGGGGGTCAACGAGCAGTACTTC
size: many; J: TRBJ1-2; D: .; V: TRBV7-2; CDR3: CASSPTTGLVARVLGYTF; DNA: TGTGCCAGCAGCCCAACAACAGGGTTGGTGGCTCGGGTGTTGGGCTACACCTTC
size: many; J: TRBJ2-7; D: .; V: TRBV20-1; CDR3: CSARGDYEQYF; DNA: TGCAGTGCTAGAGGGGACTACGAGCAGTACTTC
size: .; J: TRBJ2-3; D: .; V: TRBV28; CDR3: CASSSPLFADTQYF; DNA: TGTGCCAGCAGCTCCCCCCTCTTCGCAGATACGCAGTATTTT